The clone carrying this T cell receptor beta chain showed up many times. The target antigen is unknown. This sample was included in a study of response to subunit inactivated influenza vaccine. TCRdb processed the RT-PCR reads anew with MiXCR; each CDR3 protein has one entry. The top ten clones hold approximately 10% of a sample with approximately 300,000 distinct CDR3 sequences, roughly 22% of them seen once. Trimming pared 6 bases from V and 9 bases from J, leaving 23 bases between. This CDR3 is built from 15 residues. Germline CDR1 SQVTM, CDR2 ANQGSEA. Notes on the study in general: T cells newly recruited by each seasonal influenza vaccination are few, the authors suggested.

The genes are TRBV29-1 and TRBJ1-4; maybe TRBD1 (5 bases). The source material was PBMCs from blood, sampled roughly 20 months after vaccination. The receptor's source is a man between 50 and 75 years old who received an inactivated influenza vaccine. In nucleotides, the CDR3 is TGCAGCGTGACGGGACCGGCCTCGGACCAGCAAAAACTGTTTTTT. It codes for CSVTGPASDQQKLFF.